This T cell receptor beta chain was captured by sequencing in a study of cytomegalovirus exposure and HLA in healthy donors. Study-level information: There were tens of millions of unique TCRs (from HLA-typed donors) in an early data release.

From germline, CDR1 is SGHDT and CDR2 YYEEEE. The CDR3 consists of 14 residues. V lost 5 bases and J lost 2, with 14 bases in between. PCR involved 60 Vbeta and 13 Jbeta primers. Sequencing was performed with immunoSEQ multiplex PCR; in TCRdb, only in-frame clones are kept and a portion is missing. The sample carries about 96,000 clones, approximately 75% recorded once. The V call is TRBV5-6, the J call TRBJ2-7; possibly TRBD2 for D (7 bases). The sequenced material came from PBMCs. The TCR sequence derives from a female donor in good health and CMV-seropositive. CDR3 sequence: CASSPRGGAYEQYF. CDR3 nucleotide sequence: TGTGCCAGCAGTCCGAGGGGGGGGGCCTACGAGCAGTACTTC.